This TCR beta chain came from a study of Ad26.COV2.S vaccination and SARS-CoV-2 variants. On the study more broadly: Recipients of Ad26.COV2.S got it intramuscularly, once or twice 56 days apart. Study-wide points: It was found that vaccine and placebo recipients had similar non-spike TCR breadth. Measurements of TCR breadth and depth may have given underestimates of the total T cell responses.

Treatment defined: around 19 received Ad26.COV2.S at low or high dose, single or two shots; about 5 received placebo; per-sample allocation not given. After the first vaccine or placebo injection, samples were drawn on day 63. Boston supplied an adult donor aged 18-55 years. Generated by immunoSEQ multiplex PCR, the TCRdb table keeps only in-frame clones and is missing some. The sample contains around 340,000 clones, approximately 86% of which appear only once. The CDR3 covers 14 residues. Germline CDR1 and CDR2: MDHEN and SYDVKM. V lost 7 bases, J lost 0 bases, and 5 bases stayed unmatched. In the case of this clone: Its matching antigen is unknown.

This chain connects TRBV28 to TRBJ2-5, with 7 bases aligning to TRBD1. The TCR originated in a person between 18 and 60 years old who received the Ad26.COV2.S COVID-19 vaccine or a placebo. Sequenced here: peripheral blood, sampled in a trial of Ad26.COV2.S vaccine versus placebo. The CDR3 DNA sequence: TGTGCCAGCAAAGGCAGGGGGTACCAAGAGACCCAGTACTTC. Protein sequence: CASKGRGYQETQYF.